Given below is one T cell receptor (beta chain) in context. It lacks a known antigen. No base qualities exist here, and no much larger clone lies one base off it. The record originates from a study of patients and donors after allogeneic stem cell transplantation (dated by TCRdb to the early 2020s). CDR3 length: 16 amino acids, cysteine to phenylalanine. The only DNA kept is the CDR3, 48 bases in frame from the first base. From V the trimming removes 2 bases and from J it removes 10 bases, while the gene matches leave 11 bases of the junction unaccounted for. The germline V gene (reference sequence) provides CDR1 SEHNR and CDR2 FQNEAQ. Library generation was performed with RT-PCR. For sequencing, a NextSeq 550 was employed. TCRdb reworked the public reads: Q25 trimming with fastp, MiXCR clone assembly, productive beta chains retained. Each entry merges the rows of one CDR3 protein and shows their most common DNA and genes. The sample yields approximately 150,000 distinct CDR3 sequences; approximately 31% were counted once. The top ten clonotypes cover approximately 3.5% of the sample.

The chain is encoded by TRBV7-9 joined to TRBJ1-6; the central 7 bases match TRBD1. The sequencing input was blood, either unsorted or a sorted T cell fraction (not recorded which). This clonotype originated in a human donor who was either an allogeneic HSCT recipient or a stem cell or donor lymphocyte infusion donor (not recorded which). It is not recorded whose cells these are; they may come from a transplant donor. The CDR3 protein: CASSLTRQGFGSPLHF. Read as DNA, the sequence is TGTGCCAGCAGCTTAACCCGACAGGGCTTTGGGTCACCCCTCCACTTT.